The 10 T cell receptor beta chains below all came from one sample that was sequenced in a study of CXCR3-negative and CXCR3-positive naive CD8 T cells. TRB cDNA was prepared as libraries by UMI-labeled 5' RACE. For each CDR3 protein, TCRdb gives one entry from its re-call of the 5' RACE reads, without DNA. Its table records around 50,000 distinct CDR3 sequences. The sequenced sample consisted of naive CXCR3- CD8+ T cells from blood. Subset indicated: CD45RO-CCR7+CD27+CD95- naive CD8+ T cells lacking CXCR3 (TNR3-). Receptor source: a human donor in good health. Some clones in this sample may be carry-over from other donors' samples.

The CDR3 here is CASSLAPGQPHF. The chain combines TRBV7-9 with TRBJ2-7; TCRdb's assignment of TRBD1 cannot be checked, as there is no DNA. Per the germline V gene, CDR1 is SEHNR and CDR2 is FQNEAQ (reference sequence). This CDR3 contains 12 residues.

The chain uses TRBV6-2 or TRBV6-3 and TRBJ2-1; with no DNA, the TCRdb D assignment of TRBD2 cannot be verified. The germline V gene has CDR1 MNHEY and CDR2 SVGEGT. This CDR3 has 13 amino acids. Here the CDR3 reads CASSYASGSPQFF.

The chain joins TRBV4-3 to TRBJ1-2; with no DNA, the TCRdb D assignment of TRBD1 cannot be verified. The length of the CDR3 is 16 residues. From germline, CDR1 is LGHNA and CDR2 YSLEER. The CDR3 sequence: CASSQADPTGLYGYTF.

This chain connects TRBV5-6 to TRBJ2-1. The CDR3 is 13 residues long. Germline V CDR1 and CDR2: SGHDT, YYEEEE. This CDR3 reads CASSLEEGFEQFF.

The chain carries TRBV5-5 and TRBJ1-1; the D call of TRBD1 rests on TCRdb alone, since no DNA is present to check it. Germline loops: CDR1 SGHKS, CDR2 YYEKEE (reference sequence). The CDR3 has 12 amino acids. The CDR3 region is CASTGEGTEAFF.

This chain links TRBV28 with TRBJ1-5; the D call of TRBD1 rests on TCRdb alone, since no DNA is present to check it. The CDR3 runs 14 residues. CDR1 is MDHEN, CDR2 SYDVKM, per germline. The CDR3 region is CPSSLSIQGQPQHF.

V usage is TRBV20-1 and J usage is TRBJ2-5; as DNA is missing, the TRBD1 call by TCRdb cannot be tested. The CDR3 consists of 14 residues. Looked up from germline, CDR1 is DFQATT and CDR2 is SNEGSKA (reference sequence). CDR3 residues: CSARTGQSLETQYF.

The V gene is TRBV20-1, the J gene TRBJ1-2. The CDR3 runs to 12 residues. Germline assignment: CDR1 DFQATT and CDR2 SNEGSKA (reference sequence). Here the CDR3 reads CSATVINYGYTF.

The rearrangement uses TRBV28 and TRBJ2-1; TCRdb proposes TRBD1, but this gene call is untestable without DNA. Germline CDR1 is MDHEN and CDR2 is SYDVKM. The CDR3 covers 19 residues. CDR3 protein: CASSSGGQVYRGSYNEQFF.

This rearrangement joins TRBV4-3 to TRBJ1-6. The germline V gene encodes CDR1 LGHNA and CDR2 YSLEER. This CDR3 has 14 amino acids. This CDR3 is CASSQERESSPLHF.